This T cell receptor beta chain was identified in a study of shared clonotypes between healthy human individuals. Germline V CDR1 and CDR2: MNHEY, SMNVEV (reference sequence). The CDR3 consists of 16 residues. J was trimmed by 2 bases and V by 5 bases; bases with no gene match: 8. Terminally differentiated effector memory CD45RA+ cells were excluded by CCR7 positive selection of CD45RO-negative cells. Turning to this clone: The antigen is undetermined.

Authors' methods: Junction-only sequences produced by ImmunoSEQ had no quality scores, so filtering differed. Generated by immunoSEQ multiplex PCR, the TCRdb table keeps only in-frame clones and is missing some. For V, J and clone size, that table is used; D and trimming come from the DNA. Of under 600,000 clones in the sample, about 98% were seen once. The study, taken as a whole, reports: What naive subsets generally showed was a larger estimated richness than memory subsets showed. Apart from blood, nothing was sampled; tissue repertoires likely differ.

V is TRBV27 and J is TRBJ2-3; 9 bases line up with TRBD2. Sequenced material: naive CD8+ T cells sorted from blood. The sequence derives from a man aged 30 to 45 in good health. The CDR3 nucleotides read TGTGCCAGCAGTCGCAGGGCTAGCGGGGTCACAGATACGCAGTATTTT. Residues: CASSRRASGVTDTQYF.